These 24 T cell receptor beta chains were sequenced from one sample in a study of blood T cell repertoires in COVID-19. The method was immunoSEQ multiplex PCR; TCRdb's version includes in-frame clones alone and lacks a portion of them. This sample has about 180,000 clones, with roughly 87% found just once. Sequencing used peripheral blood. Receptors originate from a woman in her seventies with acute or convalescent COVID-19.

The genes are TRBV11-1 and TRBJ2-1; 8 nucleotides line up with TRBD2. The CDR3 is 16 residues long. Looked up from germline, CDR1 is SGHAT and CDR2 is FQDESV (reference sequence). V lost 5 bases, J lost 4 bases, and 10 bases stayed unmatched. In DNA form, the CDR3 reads TGTGCCAGCAGCCCTAGGACTAGCAACGGGTACAATGAGCAGTTCTTC. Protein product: CASSPRTSNGYNEQFF. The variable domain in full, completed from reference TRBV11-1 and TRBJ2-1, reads EAEVAQSPRYKITEKSQAVAFWCDPISGHATLYWYRQILGQGPELLVQFQDESVVDDSQLPKDRFSAERLKGVDSTLKIQPAELGDSAMYLCASSPRTSNGYNEQFFGPGTRLTVL.

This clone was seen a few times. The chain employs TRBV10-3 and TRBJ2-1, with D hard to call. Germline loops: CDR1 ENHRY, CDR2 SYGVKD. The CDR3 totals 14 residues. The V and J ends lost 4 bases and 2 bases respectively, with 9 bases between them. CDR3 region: CAISGGRTYNEQFF. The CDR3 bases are TGTGCCATCAGTGGTGGCAGAACCTACAATGAGCAGTTCTTC.

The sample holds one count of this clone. CDR3 in amino acids: CASSYLGGQPQHF. DNA of the CDR3: TGTGCCAGCAGTTACTTGGGGGGTCAGCCCCAGCATTTT. The V and J genes are TRBV6-6 and TRBJ1-5, with D possibly matching TRBD1 (5 bases). The germline V gene has CDR1 MNHNY and CDR2 SVGAGI (reference sequence). This CDR3 spans 13 amino acids. With 1 base removed from V and 6 bases from J, the gap between germline ends came to 7 bases.

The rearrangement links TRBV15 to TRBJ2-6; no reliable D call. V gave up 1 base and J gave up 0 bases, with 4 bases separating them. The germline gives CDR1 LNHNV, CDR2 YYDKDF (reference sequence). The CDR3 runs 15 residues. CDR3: CATSRAGSGANVLTF. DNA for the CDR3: TGTGCCACCAGCAGAGCCGGCTCTGGGGCCAACGTCCTGACTTTC.

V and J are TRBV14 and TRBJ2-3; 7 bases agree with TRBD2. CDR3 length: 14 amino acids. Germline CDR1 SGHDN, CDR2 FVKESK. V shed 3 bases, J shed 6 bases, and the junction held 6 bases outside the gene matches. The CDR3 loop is CASSHPREWDTQYF. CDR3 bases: TGTGCCAGCAGCCATCCGCGGGAGTGGGATACGCAGTATTTT.

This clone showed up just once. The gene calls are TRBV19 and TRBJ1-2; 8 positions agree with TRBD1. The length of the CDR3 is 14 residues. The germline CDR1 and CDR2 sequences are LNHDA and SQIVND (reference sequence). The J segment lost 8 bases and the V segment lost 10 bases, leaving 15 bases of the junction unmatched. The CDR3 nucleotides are TGTGCCATCGGATCACAGGGGGAGGGAGGAGGCTACACCTTC. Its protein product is CAIGSQGEGGGYTF.

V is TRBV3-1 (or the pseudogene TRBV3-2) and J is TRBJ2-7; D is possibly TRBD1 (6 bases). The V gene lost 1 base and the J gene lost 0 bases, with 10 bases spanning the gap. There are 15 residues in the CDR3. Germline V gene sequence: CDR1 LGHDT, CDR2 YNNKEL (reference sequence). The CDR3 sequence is CASSQGQVSSYEQYF. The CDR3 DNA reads TGTGCCAGCAGCCAAGGACAGGTGAGCTCCTACGAGCAGTACTTC.

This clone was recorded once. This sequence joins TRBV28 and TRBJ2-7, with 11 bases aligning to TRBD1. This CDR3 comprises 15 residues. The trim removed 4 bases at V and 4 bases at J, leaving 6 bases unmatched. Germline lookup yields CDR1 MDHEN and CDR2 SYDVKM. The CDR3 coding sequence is TGTGCCAGCAGTTCCCCGGGACAGGGGGTATACGAGCAGTACTTC. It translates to CASSSPGQGVYEQYF.

CDR3 nucleotide sequence: TGTGCCAGCAGCTCGGACAGGTTCTCCTACGAGCAGTACTTC. As protein: CASSSDRFSYEQYF. The chain is built from TRBV11-2 and TRBJ2-7; 7 bases line up with TRBD1. The ends lost 4 bases at V and 0 bases at J; junction bases unmatched: 3. This CDR3 contains 14 residues. CDR1 is SGHAT, CDR2 FQNNGV, per germline.

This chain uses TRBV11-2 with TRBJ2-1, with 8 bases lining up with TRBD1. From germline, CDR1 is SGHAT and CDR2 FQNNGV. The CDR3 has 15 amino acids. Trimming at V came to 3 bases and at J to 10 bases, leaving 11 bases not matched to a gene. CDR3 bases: TGTGCCAGCAGCTTCGGACAGGGTATATCTACGGAGCAGTTCTTC. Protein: CASSFGQGISTEQFF.

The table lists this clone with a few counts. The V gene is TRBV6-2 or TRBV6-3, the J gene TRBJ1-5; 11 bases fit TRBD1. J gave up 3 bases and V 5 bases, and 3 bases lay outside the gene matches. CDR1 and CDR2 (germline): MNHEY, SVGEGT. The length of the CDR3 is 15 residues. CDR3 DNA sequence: TGTGCCAGCAGTGGACAGGGGGCGATCAATCAGCCCCAGCATTTT. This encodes CASSGQGAINQPQHF.

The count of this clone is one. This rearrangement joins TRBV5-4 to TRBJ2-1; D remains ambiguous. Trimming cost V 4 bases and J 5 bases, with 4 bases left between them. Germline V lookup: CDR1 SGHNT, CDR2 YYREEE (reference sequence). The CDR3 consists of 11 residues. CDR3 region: CASSLNNEQFF. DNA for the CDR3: TGTGCCAGCAGCCTTAACAATGAGCAGTTCTTC.

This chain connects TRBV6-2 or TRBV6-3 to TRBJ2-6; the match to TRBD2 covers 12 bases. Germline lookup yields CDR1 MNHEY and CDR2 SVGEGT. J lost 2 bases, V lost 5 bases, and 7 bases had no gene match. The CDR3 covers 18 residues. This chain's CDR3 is CASSRTSGESPGANVLTF. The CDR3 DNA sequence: TGTGCCAGCAGTCGGACTAGCGGGGAGAGCCCTGGGGCCAACGTCCTGACTTTC.

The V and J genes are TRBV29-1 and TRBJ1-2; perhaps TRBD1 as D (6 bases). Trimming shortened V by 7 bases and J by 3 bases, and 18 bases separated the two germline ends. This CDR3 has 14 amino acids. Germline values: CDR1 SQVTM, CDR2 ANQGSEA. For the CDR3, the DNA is TGCAGCGCCGTGGCACAGGGTGTAGACTATGGCTACACCTTC. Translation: CSAVAQGVDYGYTF.

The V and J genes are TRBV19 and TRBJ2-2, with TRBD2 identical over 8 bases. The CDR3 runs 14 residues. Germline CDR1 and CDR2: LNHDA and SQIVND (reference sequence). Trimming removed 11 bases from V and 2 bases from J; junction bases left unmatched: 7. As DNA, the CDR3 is TGTGCCGCCTCACTAGCGGTCAACACCGGGGAGCTGTTTTTT. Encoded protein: CAASLAVNTGELFF. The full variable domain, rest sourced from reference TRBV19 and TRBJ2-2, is DGGITQSPKYLFRKEGQNVTLSCEQNLNHDAMYWYRQDPGQGLRLIYYSQIVNDFQKGDIAEGYSVSREKKESFPLTVTSAQKNPTAFYLCAASLAVNTGELFFGEGSRLTVL.

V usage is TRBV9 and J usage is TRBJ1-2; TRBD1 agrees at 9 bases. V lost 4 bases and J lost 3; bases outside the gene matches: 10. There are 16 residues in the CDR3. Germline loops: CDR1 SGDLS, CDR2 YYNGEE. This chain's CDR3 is CASSFTDRGVDYGYTF. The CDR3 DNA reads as TGTGCCAGCAGCTTCACGGACAGGGGTGTGGACTATGGCTACACCTTC.

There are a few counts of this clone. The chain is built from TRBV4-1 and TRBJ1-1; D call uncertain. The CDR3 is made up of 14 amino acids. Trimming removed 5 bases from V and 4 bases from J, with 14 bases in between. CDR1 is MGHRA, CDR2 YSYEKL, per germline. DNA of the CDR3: TGCGCCAGCAGCGGCCGCCTTCGGGGCACTGAAGCTTTCTTT. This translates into CASSGRLRGTEAFF.

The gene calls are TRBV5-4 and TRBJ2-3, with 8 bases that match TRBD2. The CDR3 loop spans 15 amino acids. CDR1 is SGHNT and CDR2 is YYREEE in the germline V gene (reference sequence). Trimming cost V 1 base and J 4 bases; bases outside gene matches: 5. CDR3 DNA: TGTGCCAGCAGCTTGTCGAGCGGGAGCCCAGATACGCAGTATTTT. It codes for CASSLSSGSPDTQYF.

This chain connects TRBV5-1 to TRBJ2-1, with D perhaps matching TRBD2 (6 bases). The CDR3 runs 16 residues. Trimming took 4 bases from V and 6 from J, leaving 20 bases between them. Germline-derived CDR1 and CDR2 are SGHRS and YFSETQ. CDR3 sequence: CASSTRTGLTSNEQFF. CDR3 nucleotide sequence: TGCGCCAGCAGCACCCGCACGGGACTGACCTCCAATGAGCAGTTCTTC.

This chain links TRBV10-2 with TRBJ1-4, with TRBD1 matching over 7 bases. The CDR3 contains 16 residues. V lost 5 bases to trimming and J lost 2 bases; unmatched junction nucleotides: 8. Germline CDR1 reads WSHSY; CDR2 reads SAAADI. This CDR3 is CASSRGQGGTNEKLFF. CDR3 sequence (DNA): TGCGCCAGCAGTCGCGGGCAGGGGGGCACTAATGAAAAACTGTTTTTT.

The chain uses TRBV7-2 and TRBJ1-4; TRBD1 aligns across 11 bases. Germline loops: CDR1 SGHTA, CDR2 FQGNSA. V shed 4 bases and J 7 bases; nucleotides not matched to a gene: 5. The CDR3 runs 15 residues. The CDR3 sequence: CASSSAGTGGEKLFF. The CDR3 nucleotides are TGTGCCAGCAGCTCCGCCGGGACAGGGGGTGAAAAACTGTTTTTT.

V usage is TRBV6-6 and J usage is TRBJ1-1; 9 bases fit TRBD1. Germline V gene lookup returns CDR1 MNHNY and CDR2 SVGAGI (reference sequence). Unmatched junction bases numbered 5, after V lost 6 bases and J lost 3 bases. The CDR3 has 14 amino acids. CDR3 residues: CASRNRGRDTEAFF. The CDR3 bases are TGTGCCAGCAGAAACAGGGGGCGCGACACTGAAGCTTTCTTT.

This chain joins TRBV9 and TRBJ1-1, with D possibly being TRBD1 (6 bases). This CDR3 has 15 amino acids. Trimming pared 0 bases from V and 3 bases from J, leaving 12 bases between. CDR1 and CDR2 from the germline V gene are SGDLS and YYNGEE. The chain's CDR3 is CASSVVAGADTEAFF. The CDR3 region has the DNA TGTGCCAGCAGCGTAGTTGCAGGGGCAGACACTGAAGCTTTCTTT.

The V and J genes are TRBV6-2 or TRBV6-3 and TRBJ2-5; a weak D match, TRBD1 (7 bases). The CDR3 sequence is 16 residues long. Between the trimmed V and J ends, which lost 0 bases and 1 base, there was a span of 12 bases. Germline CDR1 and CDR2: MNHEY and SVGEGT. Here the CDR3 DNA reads TGTGCCAGCAGTTACTCGGGCAGGGGGGTCCAAGAGACCCAGTACTTC. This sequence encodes CASSYSGRGVQETQYF.